This T cell receptor (beta chain) is from a study of CD8 T cells in ankylosing spondylitis. TCRdb reprocessed the 5' RACE reads via MiXCR and lists one record per CDR3 protein. The sample contains a few hundred thousand distinct CDR3 sequences, roughly a tenth of which appear only once. This clonotype showed up many times. This sequence was found in a male donor with ankylosing spondylitis or in good health (not recorded which). Specimen: blood, either unsorted or a sorted T cell fraction (not recorded which).

Written as DNA, the CDR3 is TGTGCCAGCAGCGTGGGGTTAGCGGGCTCCTACAATGAGCAGTTCTTC. This sequence encodes CASSVGLAGSYNEQFF. J is TRBJ2-1 and V is TRBV9; 7 nucleotides line up with TRBD2. The CDR3 covers 16 residues. V shed 2 bases and J 0 bases; nucleotides not matched to a gene: 5. The V gene's germline CDR1 is SGDLS and CDR2 YYNGEE. Full variable domain (missing parts from reference TRBV9 and TRBJ2-1): DSGVTQTPKHLITATGQRVTLRCSPRSGDLSVYWYQQSLDQGLQFLIQYYNGEERAKGNILERFSAQQFPDLHSELNLSSLELGDSALYFCASSVGLAGSYNEQFFGPGTRLTVL.